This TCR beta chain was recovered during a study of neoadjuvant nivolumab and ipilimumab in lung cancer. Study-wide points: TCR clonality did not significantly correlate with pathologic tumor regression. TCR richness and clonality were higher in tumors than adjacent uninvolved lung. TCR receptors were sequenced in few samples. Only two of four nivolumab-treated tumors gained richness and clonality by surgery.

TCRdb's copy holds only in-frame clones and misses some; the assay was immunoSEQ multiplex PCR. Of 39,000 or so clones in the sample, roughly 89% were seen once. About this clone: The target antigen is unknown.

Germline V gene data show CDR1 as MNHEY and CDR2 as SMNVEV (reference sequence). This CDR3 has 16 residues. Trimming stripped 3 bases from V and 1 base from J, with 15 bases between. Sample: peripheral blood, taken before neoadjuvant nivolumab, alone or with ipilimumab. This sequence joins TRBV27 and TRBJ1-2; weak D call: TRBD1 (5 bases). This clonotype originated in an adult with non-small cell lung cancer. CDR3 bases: TGTGCCAGCAGTTTTGACGGGGAAAGGGGTAACTATGGCTACACCTTC. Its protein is CASSFDGERGNYGYTF.